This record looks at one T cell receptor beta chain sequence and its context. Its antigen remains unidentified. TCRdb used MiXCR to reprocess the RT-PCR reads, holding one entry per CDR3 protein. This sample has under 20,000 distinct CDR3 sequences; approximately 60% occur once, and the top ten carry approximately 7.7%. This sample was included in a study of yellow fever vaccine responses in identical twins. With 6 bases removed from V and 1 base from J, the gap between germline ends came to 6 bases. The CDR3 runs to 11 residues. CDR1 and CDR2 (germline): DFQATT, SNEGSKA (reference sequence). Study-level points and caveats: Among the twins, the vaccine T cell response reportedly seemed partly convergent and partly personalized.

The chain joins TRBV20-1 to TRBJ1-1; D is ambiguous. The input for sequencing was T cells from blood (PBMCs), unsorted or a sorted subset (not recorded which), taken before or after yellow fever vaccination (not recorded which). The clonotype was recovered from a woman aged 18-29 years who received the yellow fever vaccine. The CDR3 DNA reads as TGCAGTGCGAGAAAGAACACTGAAGCTTTCTTT. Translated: CSARKNTEAFF.